The 8 T cell receptor beta chains below all came from one sample that was sequenced in a study of blood T cell repertoires in COVID-19. The table came from immunoSEQ multiplex PCR; TCRdb's copy has only in-frame clones and leaves some out. Of hundreds of thousands of clones detected, roughly 89% appear once; the ten largest clones hold around 0.92%. The sequencing sample was made of peripheral blood. The receptors here all came from a man younger than 35 with COVID-19, enrolled during active disease.

The chain recombines TRBV28 with TRBJ2-7, with D possibly TRBD1 on 5 matching bases. V lost 6 bases and J 5 bases, leaving 20 bases between the germline ends. This CDR3 contains 15 residues. CDR1 and CDR2 (germline): MDHEN, SYDVKM. CDR3 nucleotides: TGTGCCAGCAGATCCGGAAGGGGCAGTTTCAACGAGCAGTACTTC. Protein sequence: CASRSGRGSFNEQYF.

The V call is TRBV25-1, the J call TRBJ2-7, with 9 bases fitting TRBD1. J gave up 5 bases and V 2 bases, and 7 bases lay outside the gene matches. Per the germline V gene, CDR1 is MGHDK and CDR2 is SYGVNS. The CDR3 extends over 15 amino acids. The CDR3 is CASSETGTGLDEQYF. The CDR3, as DNA: TGTGCCAGCAGTGAAACGGGGACAGGGCTCGACGAGCAGTACTTC.

This clone was found many times. This chain uses TRBV11-2 with TRBJ1-6; a weak D match, TRBD1 (6 bases). This CDR3 is built from 15 residues. Germline lookup yields CDR1 SGHAT and CDR2 FQNNGV. Trimming removed 4 bases from V and 10 bases from J, with 17 bases in between. The CDR3, as DNA: TGTGCCAGCAGCTACTCGTCAGGGGTGGAGTCACCCCTCCACTTT. Protein product: CASSYSSGVESPLHF.

The chain is built from TRBV10-2 and TRBJ2-3, with TRBD2 matching 12 bases. The CDR3 loop spans 16 amino acids. The V gene end was trimmed by 4 bases and the J gene end by 6 bases; junction bases not matched to a gene: 8. CDR1 is WSHSY, CDR2 SAAADI, per germline. The CDR3 is CASSGPRLAGADTQYF. DNA of the CDR3: TGCGCCAGCAGTGGGCCTAGACTAGCGGGGGCCGATACGCAGTATTTT.

V gene TRBV5-6 combines with J gene TRBJ2-5, with TRBD2 matching 7 bases. Germline assignment: CDR1 SGHDT and CDR2 YYEEEE. This CDR3 contains 16 residues. V shed 0 bases and J 0 bases; nucleotides not matched to a gene: 5. The chain's CDR3 is CASSLAPSGDQETQYF. CDR3 DNA sequence: TGTGCCAGCAGCTTGGCTCCTAGCGGTGACCAAGAGACCCAGTACTTC.

Written as DNA, the CDR3 is TGTGCCAGCAGCCTGAACCCGACAGGGGCAGGAAACACCATATATTTT. Translating it yields CASSLNPTGAGNTIYF. The V and J genes are TRBV5-4 and TRBJ1-3; 8 bases align to TRBD1. Germline CDR1 reads SGHNT; CDR2 reads YYREEE (reference sequence). The CDR3 spans 16 residues. V gave up 4 bases and J gave up 4 bases; unmatched junction bases: 10.

The V call is TRBV6-6, the J call TRBJ2-7; D call uncertain. The CDR3 covers 12 residues. CDR1 is MNHNY and CDR2 is SVGAGI in the germline V gene (reference sequence). V lost 6 bases, J lost 2 bases, and 8 bases lay in between. The DNA for the CDR3 is TGTGCCAGCAGCCGTATAGCCTACGAGCAGTACTTC. It encodes CASSRIAYEQYF.

The gene calls are TRBV7-9 and TRBJ2-7, with TRBD2 matching 8 bases. The CDR3 length is 14 residues. CDR1 is SEHNR, CDR2 FQNEAQ, per germline (reference sequence). J was trimmed by 3 bases and V by 7 bases; bases with no gene match: 8. The CDR3 loop reads CASTTSGGNYEQYF. The CDR3 DNA reads as TGTGCCAGCACCACCTCGGGAGGGAACTACGAGCAGTACTTC.